This passage covers 23 T cell receptor beta chains from one sample sequenced in a study of neurological immune-mediated disorders. MiXCR was run by TCRdb on the 5' RACE reads, yielding one entry per CDR3 protein. The sample carries fewer than 20,000 distinct CDR3 sequences, around a quarter recorded once. Sequenced sample: PBMCs. These receptor sequences come from a man aged 50-60 years with HTLV-1-associated myelopathy (HAM/TSP).

The chain employs TRBV2 and TRBJ2-5; D may be TRBD1 (6 bases). The germline gives CDR1 SNHLY, CDR2 FYNNEI. CDR3 size: 13 residues. The V end was cut by 8 bases, the J end by 2 bases, with 12 bases between. Here the CDR3 DNA reads TGTGCCAGCTTGAACAGGGAACAAGAGACCCAGTACTTC. Amino acid sequence: CASLNREQETQYF.

The sample holds many counts of this clonotype. This chain connects TRBV5-1 to TRBJ2-1; D is possibly TRBD1 (5 bases). The CDR3 has 13 residues. V dropped 0 bases and J dropped 9 bases, with 10 bases sitting between them. Germline assignment: CDR1 SGHRS and CDR2 YFSETQ. The CDR3 region is CASSLVWGTEQFF. The CDR3 bases are TGCGCCAGCAGCTTGGTATGGGGCACTGAGCAGTTCTTC.

The chain uses TRBV20-1 and TRBJ2-3; 10 nucleotides match TRBD2. With V trimmed by 1 base and J by 2 bases, 6 bases remained unmatched. The CDR3 sequence is 16 residues long. Germline values: CDR1 DFQATT, CDR2 SNEGSKA (reference sequence). The CDR3, as DNA: TGCAGTGCTAGAGTCGGCAGCGGGGGGGCCACAGATACGCAGTATTTT. It yields the protein CSARVGSGGATDTQYF.

The chain uses TRBV20-1 and TRBJ1-2; a possible D gene is TRBD1 (5 bases). The germline V gene has CDR1 DFQATT and CDR2 SNEGSKA (reference sequence). This CDR3 comprises 13 residues. Trimming removed 1 base from V and 7 bases from J, with 13 bases in between. Here the CDR3 DNA reads TGCAGTGCTAGAGCCGGGACTCGCTGTGGCTACACCTTC. Amino acid sequence: CSARAGTRCGYTF.

J is TRBJ2-3 and V is TRBV20-1; the match to TRBD2 covers 14 bases. CDR1 is DFQATT and CDR2 is SNEGSKA in the germline V gene (reference sequence). The CDR3 has 17 amino acids. Trimming took 3 bases from V and 3 from J; bases not matched to a gene: 8. CDR3: CSARTSGGAGATDTQYF. In DNA, the CDR3 is TGCAGTGCTAGGACTAGCGGGGGGGCCGGGGCGACAGATACGCAGTATTTT.

This clonotype was observed at least ten times. The chain has TRBV25-1 and TRBJ2-2, with a weak D call TRBD1 (6 bases). The CDR3 contains 15 residues. Trimming cost V 3 bases and J 7 bases, with 15 bases left between them. Germline CDR1 reads MGHDK; CDR2 reads SYGVNS. The CDR3 sequence is CASSDRTEGDGELFF. The CDR3 DNA reads TGTGCCAGCAGTGACCGGACAGAAGGAGACGGGGAGCTGTTTTTT.

This clonotype was seen only once. This chain links TRBV7-8 with TRBJ2-7; 9 positions agree with TRBD1. The last part of the DNA fits TRBJ2-5 better; the J call may be wrong. This CDR3 contains 16 residues. Germline CDR1 and CDR2: SGHVS and FQNEAQ. The CDR3 spells CASSLGDRVDQETQYF. CDR3 nucleotides: TGTGCCAGCAGCTTAGGGGACAGGGTCGACCAAGAGACCCAGTACTTC.

Turning to this clonotype: A much larger clone differs by one base, so this may be a read error. The chain uses TRBV5-1 and TRBJ1-5; possible D gene TRBD1, 6 bases. The CDR3 consists of 14 residues. Trimming removed 1 base from V and 6 bases from J, with 11 bases in between. The germline V gene encodes CDR1 SGHRS and CDR2 YFSETQ. The chain's CDR3 is CASSLWGGGQPQHF. The CDR3 bases are TGCGCCAGCAGCTTGTGGGGGGGCGGTCAGCCCCAGCATTTT. The complete variable domain, with remaining parts taken from reference TRBV5-1 and TRBJ1-5, reads KAGVTQTPRYLIKTRGQQVTLSCSPISGHRSVSWYQQTPGQGLQFLFEYFSETQRNKGNFPGRFSGRQFSNSRSEMNVSTLELGDSALYLCASSLWGGGQPQHFGDGTRLSIL.

This clonotype was observed a handful of times. The chain has TRBV20-1 and TRBJ2-1; D ambiguous. Germline CDR1 reads DFQATT; CDR2 reads SNEGSKA (reference sequence). The CDR3 is made up of 12 amino acids. V dropped 2 bases and J dropped 8 bases, with 10 bases sitting between them. The CDR3 protein is CSARRLNHEQFF. The CDR3 DNA reads TGCAGTGCTAGAAGGCTAAATCATGAGCAGTTCTTC.

The CDR3: CSASRDQQPQHF. DNA for the CDR3: TGCAGTGCTAGCAGGGATCAGCAGCCCCAGCATTTT. The chain has TRBV20-1 and TRBJ1-5; tentatively, D is TRBD1 (5 bases). Germline V gives CDR1 DFQATT, CDR2 SNEGSKA (reference sequence). The ends were cut back, 3 bases at V and 7 bases at J, with 10 bases in the middle. The CDR3 runs to 12 residues.

This chain uses TRBV7-9 with TRBJ1-1; possibly TRBD1 for D (5 bases). Germline V gene sequence: CDR1 SEHNR, CDR2 FQNEAQ (reference sequence). Between the trimmed V and J ends, which lost 3 bases and 1 base, there was a span of 6 bases. CDR3 length: 13 amino acids. CDR3 coding DNA: TGTGCCAGCAGCTTCGGGGGGAACACTGAAGCTTTCTTT. It specifies CASSFGGNTEAFF.

This clonotype came up many times. One end of the junction does not line up with germline, which may come from a read error. This chain joins TRBV12-3 or TRBV12-4 and TRBJ1-1, with unresolved D. The CDR3 has 14 amino acids. The CDR3 region is CASSFRLANTEALF. CDR3 nucleotides: TGTGCCAGCAGTTTCCGCTTGGCGAACACTGAAGCTTTATTT.

The chain carries TRBV7-3 and TRBJ2-2; 10 bases agree with TRBD1. Germline assignment: CDR1 SGHTA and CDR2 FQGTGA. Trimming at V came to 1 base and at J to 9 bases, leaving 11 bases not matched to a gene. This CDR3 is built from 17 residues. The CDR3 loop is CASSLSGDRGSTRELFF. DNA of the CDR3: TGTGCCAGCAGCTTAAGTGGGGACAGGGGTTCGACCAGGGAGCTGTTTTTT.

This clonotype has just a few counts. The chain carries TRBV5-6 and TRBJ2-1; D unresolved. Trimming cost V 0 bases and J 0 bases, with 7 bases left between them. The CDR3 is 15 residues long. Germline V CDR1 and CDR2: SGHDT, YYEEEE. The CDR3 here is CASSLGRSSYNEQFF. In DNA, the CDR3 is TGTGCCAGCAGCTTGGGACGGAGCTCCTACAATGAGCAGTTCTTC.

This clonotype was counted only a few times. This rearrangement joins TRBV10-2 to TRBJ2-7, with D possibly matching TRBD2 (7 bases). CDR3 length equals 16 residues. Deletions cut 0 bases from V and 7 bases from J, with 19 bases between. Germline V gene lookup returns CDR1 WSHSY and CDR2 SAAADI. As DNA, the CDR3 is TGCGCCAGCAGTGAGTCCGGCGGGGGCCCCTTATGGGAGCAGTACTTC. This encodes CASSESGGGPLWEQYF.

The chain uses TRBV5-4 and TRBJ1-2; D ambiguous. The CDR3 length is 12 residues. The germline CDR1 and CDR2 sequences are SGHNT and YYREEE (reference sequence). The ends were cut back, 0 bases at V and 3 bases at J, with 3 bases in the middle. CDR3 bases: TGTGCCAGCAGCTTGGAGGACTATGGCTACACCTTC. Residues: CASSLEDYGYTF.

The chain is built from TRBV4-2 and TRBJ2-7; tentative D call: TRBD2 (5 bases). Germline V gene lookup returns CDR1 LGHNA and CDR2 YNFKEQ. V was cut by 4 bases and J by 0 bases, with 10 bases left in between. The CDR3 is 14 amino acids. The CDR3 DNA reads as TGTGCCAGCAGCCCCCCTAGCAGCTCCTACGAGCAGTACTTC. Its protein is CASSPPSSSYEQYF.

This clonotype came up a few times. V is TRBV7-2 and J is TRBJ2-7; D tentatively fits TRBD1 or TRBD2 (5 bases each). CDR3 length equals 18 residues. V was shortened by 0 bases and J by 1 base, with 19 bases between the two germline ends. The germline V gene encodes CDR1 SGHTA and CDR2 FQGNSA. The CDR3 here is CASSLASTRQHLSYEQYF. The CDR3 DNA reads as TGTGCCAGCAGCTTAGCGTCCACTAGACAGCACCTGTCCTACGAGCAGTACTTC.

V and J are TRBV5-6 and TRBJ2-7, with 9 bases fitting TRBD1. Germline V gene sequence: CDR1 SGHDT, CDR2 YYEEEE. This CDR3 comprises 15 residues. Trimming took 3 bases from V and 3 from J; bases not matched to a gene: 7. CDR3 region: CASSSWDRAFYEQYF. CDR3 DNA sequence: TGTGCCAGCAGCTCCTGGGACAGGGCTTTCTACGAGCAGTACTTC.

The chain uses TRBV5-1 and TRBJ1-2; D is unclear. The germline V and J ends were trimmed by 4 bases and 4 bases, with 11 bases remaining between them. This CDR3 contains 13 residues. Germline lookup yields CDR1 SGHRS and CDR2 YFSETQ. The CDR3 protein is CASSTGILYGYTF. The CDR3, as DNA: TGCGCCAGCAGCACCGGGATTCTCTATGGCTACACCTTC. The full variable domain, in which reference TRBV5-1 and TRBJ1-2 provide the parts outside the CDR3, is KAGVTQTPRYLIKTRGQQVTLSCSPISGHRSVSWYQQTPGQGLQFLFEYFSETQRNKGNFPGRFSGRQFSNSRSEMNVSTLELGDSALYLCASSTGILYGYTFGSGTRLTVV.

The rearrangement links TRBV5-1 to TRBJ2-2, with 9 bases identical to TRBD2. V lost 5 bases and J lost 1; bases outside the gene matches: 6. The CDR3 has 16 amino acids. Germline-derived CDR1 and CDR2 are SGHRS and YFSETQ. The CDR3 DNA reads TGCGCCAGCAGATCCCTAGCGGGACTGAACACCGGGGAGCTGTTTTTT. Protein sequence: CASRSLAGLNTGELFF.

The chain uses TRBV19 and TRBJ2-3; D possibly corresponds to TRBD1 (6 bases). Germline CDR1 is LNHDA and CDR2 is SQIVND (reference sequence). This CDR3 contains 15 residues. Trimming left V 8 bases short and J 6 bases short, with 21 bases between. CDR3 loop: CASGSGQISYDTQYF. The CDR3 DNA reads as TGTGCCAGTGGGTCGGGACAAATCTCGTATGATACGCAGTATTTT.

This clonotype was observed a few times. This chain uses TRBV6-6 with TRBJ2-5; D not resolved. The CDR3 loop spans 12 amino acids. Trimming pared 2 bases from V and 3 bases from J, leaving 4 bases between. The germline V gene has CDR1 MNHNY and CDR2 SVGAGI (reference sequence). For the CDR3, the DNA is TGTGCCAGCAGTTACCGGAAAGAGACCCAGTACTTC. This gives the protein CASSYRKETQYF.